The sequence of this T cell receptor (beta chain) was determined in a study of identical twins. All of the donors were Caucasians in good health. A universal primer site was incorporated via template switching, and the cDNA contained unique molecular identifiers. One entry per CDR3 protein results from TCRdb running MiXCR on the 5' RACE reads. In the table there are 400,000 to 500,000 distinct CDR3 sequences, more than 13% of which are singletons. General study points: Monozygotic twins shared more out-of-frame TCR alpha than recombination models predicted. Out-of-frame alpha sequences common to twins were enriched for low generation probability.

This clonotype was picked up a small number of times. Its specificity is unknown. Separately, the same data were catalogued under a study of yellow fever vaccine responses in identical twins.

This clonotype was obtained from a woman aged 18-29 years in good health. The sample was CD4+ T cells sorted from blood.

The CDR3 spells CASSQPVRLYNEQFF. The CDR3 DNA sequence: TGCGCCAGCAGCCAACCGGTTCGGCTCTACAATGAGCAGTTCTTC. The chain links TRBV4-3 to TRBJ2-1; D gene ambiguous. The V gene's germline CDR1 is LGHNA and CDR2 YSLEER. The CDR3 has 15 residues. V was clipped by 2 bases and J by 3 bases, with 11 bases between them.